This TCR beta chain came from a study of blood T cell repertoires in COVID-19. Background on the study: T cells, B-cell-depleted T cells, or PBMCs supplied cDNA or gDNA.

In germline, CDR1 is MNHGY, CDR2 SAAAGT. V lost 8 bases to trimming and J lost 2 bases, with 25 bases between them. The CDR3 is 18 residues long. Data came from immunoSEQ multiplex PCR; TCRdb stores just in-frame clones and leaves some out. The sample holds 80,000 to 100,000 clones, about 86% seen once. J is TRBJ1-5 and V is TRBV6-8; D may be TRBD1 (6 bases). The source is a woman older than 75 in a cohort sampled during active or convalescent COVID-19. The sample taken for sequencing was peripheral blood. CDR3 sequence (DNA): TGTGCCAGCTCCTTTAAGAGGACAGCCCCCCATCGCAATCAGCCCCAGCATTTT. This codes for CASSFKRTAPHRNQPQHF.